These T cell receptor beta chains were read from a single sample in a study of blood T cell repertoires in COVID-19. Sequencing used immunoSEQ multiplex PCR; TCRdb keeps in-frame clones, though not all of them. The sample shows 150,000 to 200,000 clones, around 80% of them seen only once. Sample: PBMCs or T cells enriched from blood (not recorded which). The receptors stem from a man aged 50 to 60 who had recovered from COVID-19. Both conserved end residues are part of each CDR3. D genes are given only for firm matches. The listing skips clone size in some rows; elsewhere it reads once, few, many or a size class.

d_call | clone_size | j_call | v_call | cdr3_aa | cdr3_nt
. | . | TRBJ2-1 | TRBV5-1 | CASSPSFGTASSYNEQFF | TGCGCCAGCAGCCCCTCGTTCGGGACTGCGAGCTCCTACAATGAGCAGTTCTTC
TRBD1 | . | TRBJ1-5 | TRBV7-6 | CASSRDRGSNQPQHF | TGTGCCAGCAGCAGGGACAGGGGGTCCAATCAGCCCCAGCATTTT
TRBD1 | . | TRBJ2-1 | TRBV29-1 | CSVGGGQGSDEQFF | TGCAGCGTTGGCGGGGGACAGGGTTCCGATGAGCAGTTCTTC
TRBD1 | . | TRBJ1-2 | TRBV6-5 | CASSDRQGASGYTF | TGTGCCAGCTCCGATCGACAGGGGGCGTCTGGCTACACCTTC
TRBD1 | . | TRBJ2-2 | TRBV24-1 | CATSDPGQPNTGELFF | TGTGCCACCAGTGACCCGGGACAGCCGAACACCGGGGAGCTGTTTTTT
. | . | TRBJ1-1 | TRBV18 | CASSQSGGARTEAFF | TGTGCCAGCTCACAGTCGGGGGGCGCGAGAACTGAAGCTTTCTTT
. | . | TRBJ1-1 | TRBV2 | CASSRQDLGTEAFF | TGTGCCAGCAGTAGACAGGACTTGGGCACTGAAGCTTTCTTT
TRBD1 | . | TRBJ1-5 | TRBV7-8 | CASSLEQGAYLSNQPQHF | TGTGCCAGCAGCTTAGAACAGGGGGCATATTTGAGCAATCAGCCCCAGCATTTT
. | . | TRBJ1-4 | TRBV28 | CASSNQEHRTNEKLFF | TGTGCCAGCAGTAACCAAGAACACCGAACTAATGAAAAACTGTTTTTT
TRBD2 | . | TRBJ2-2 | TRBV9 | CASSVVSSGTTGELFF | TGTGCCAGCAGCGTAGTTTCTAGCGGGACCACCGGGGAGCTGTTTTTT
. | . | TRBJ1-2 | TRBV28 | CASSPGLSYTF | TGTGCCAGCAGTCCCGGACTAAGCTACACCTTC
. | once | TRBJ2-2 | TRBV4-1 | CASSHPRTGGNLGTGELFF | TGCGCCAGCAGCCACCCCAGGACAGGCGGGAATTTAGGTACCGGGGAGCTGTTTTTT
TRBD1 | once | TRBJ2-7 | TRBV29-1 | CSVGTGGSYEQYF | TGCAGCGTAGGGACAGGGGGGTCCTACGAGCAGTACTTC
TRBD2 | . | TRBJ2-3 | TRBV18 | CASSPRLGTSGGPRTDTQYF | TGTGCCAGCTCACCACGACTTGGAACTAGCGGGGGGCCTCGCACAGATACGCAGTATTTT
TRBD2 | . | TRBJ2-5 | TRBV7-8 | CASASGRAETQYF | TGTGCCAGCGCTAGCGGGAGGGCAGAGACCCAGTACTTC
TRBD1 | . | TRBJ1-5 | TRBV28 | CASRSDRGGGQPQHF | TGTGCCAGCAGATCAGACAGGGGGGGCGGGCAGCCCCAGCATTTT
TRBD1 | . | TRBJ1-4 | TRBV29-1 | CSVRDSMNEKLFF | TGCAGCGTTCGGGACAGTATGAATGAAAAACTGTTTTTT
TRBD1 | . | TRBJ1-2 | TRBV28 | CASSLPGGVGYTF | TGTGCCAGCAGTCTCCCAGGGGGCGTCGGCTACACCTTC
. | . | TRBJ2-5 | TRBV29-1 | CSVEDWGGGETQYF | TGCAGCGTTGAAGATTGGGGAGGCGGAGAGACCCAGTACTTC
TRBD1 | . | TRBJ2-1 | TRBV5-1 | CASSSGTVYNEQFF | TGCGCCAGCAGCTCGGGGACAGTCTACAATGAGCAGTTCTTC
. | . | TRBJ2-1 | TRBV2 | CASIIQTGFYEQFF | TGTGCCAGCATTATACAGACAGGATTCTATGAGCAGTTCTTC
. | . | TRBJ1-3 | TRBV5-3 | CARREGNGNTIYF | TGTGCCAGAAGGGAGGGTAATGGAAACACCATATATTTT
. | . | TRBJ1-3 | TRBV5-1 | CASSPRGSGNTIYF | TGCGCCAGCAGCCCTAGGGGATCTGGAAACACCATATATTTT
TRBD1 | . | TRBJ1-1 | TRBV28 | CASSLRQGAITEAFF | TGTGCCAGCAGCCTCAGACAGGGGGCGATCACTGAAGCTTTCTTT
. | . | TRBJ1-1 | TRBV6-6 | CASSTTRRALNTEAFF | TGTGCCAGCAGTACTACTCGGCGGGCCCTTAACACTGAAGCTTTCTTT
. | once | TRBJ1-5 | TRBV4-1 | CASSQDQGFPSNQPQHF | TGCGCCAGCAGCCAAGATCAGGGATTCCCGAGCAATCAGCCCCAGCATTTT
TRBD1 | . | TRBJ2-5 | TRBV5-4 | CASSWDSQETQYF | TGTGCCAGCAGCTGGGACAGTCAAGAGACCCAGTACTTC
. | . | TRBJ1-4 | TRBV19 | CASGGTVGGEKLFF | TGTGCCAGTGGGGGGACGGTTGGAGGAGAAAAACTGTTTTTT
TRBD2 | . | TRBJ2-1 | TRBV6-1 | CASSEIGGVYNEQFF | TGTGCCAGCAGTGAAATTGGGGGGGTATACAATGAGCAGTTCTTC
TRBD1 | many | TRBJ1-4 | TRBV28 | CASSSGQDWDEKLFF | TGTGCCAGCAGTTCCGGACAGGATTGGGATGAAAAACTGTTTTTT
. | . | TRBJ1-4 | TRBV18 | CASSSQGSPNEKLFF | TGTGCCAGCTCGTCGCAGGGATCTCCTAATGAAAAACTGTTTTTT
TRBD1 | . | TRBJ1-1 | TRBV12-3/TRBV12-4 | CASSWDSYTEAFF | TGTGCCAGCAGTTGGGACAGCTACACTGAAGCTTTCTTT
TRBD2 | . | TRBJ2-2 | TRBV2 | CASNGLAGRYGELFF | TGTGCCAGCAATGGACTAGCGGGACGGTACGGGGAGCTGTTTTTT
. | few | TRBJ2-5 | TRBV7-3 | CASSLSLFETQYF | TGTGCCAGCAGCTTATCCCTATTTGAGACCCAGTACTTC